A single sample is the source of the 15 T cell receptor beta chains below, sequenced in a study of T-cell memory formation after mild COVID-19. Each CDR3 protein is one row after TCRdb ran MiXCR on the 5' RACE reads. The sample lists fewer than 300,000 distinct CDR3 sequences; roughly 17% were seen once. The source material was PBMCs or a T cell subset sorted from them (not recorded which). These receptor sequences come from a man aged 18 to 29 who had mild COVID-19 (a few samples of this study predate the infection). Cell type and time point are not known.

This clonotype has only a few counts. This chain joins TRBV29-1 and TRBJ1-2; D gene ambiguous. The CDR3 extends over 14 amino acids. V gave up 6 bases and J gave up 4 bases, with 18 bases separating them. Germline V CDR1 and CDR2: SQVTM, ANQGSEA. The CDR3 DNA reads as TGCAGCGTGGACGGATCTAGGACCCCCTATGGCTACACCTTC. It is translated as CSVDGSRTPYGYTF.

The chain combines TRBV4-1 with TRBJ2-1; a weak D match, TRBD2 (5 bases). V was pared by 1 base and J by 9 bases, with 16 bases between. The CDR3 runs to 15 residues. Germline loops: CDR1 MGHRA, CDR2 YSYEKL. CDR3 DNA: TGCGCCAGCAGCCAAGCCGGGTCTAGCCAACCTGAGCAGTTCTTC. Translation: CASSQAGSSQPEQFF.

On this clonotype: Since no conserved phenylalanine or tryptophan closes the CDR3, a read error is the likely cause. The rearrangement links TRBV20-1 to TRBJ2-5; 7 nucleotides line up with TRBD2. CDR3 length: 14 amino acids. V lost 1 base, J lost 1 base, and 3 bases stayed unmatched. Germline CDR1 and CDR2: DFQATT and SNEGSKA (reference sequence). Here the CDR3 DNA reads TGCAGTGCTAGAGCGGGGGGTGTCCAAGAGACCCAGTACTTA. This sequence encodes CSARAGGVQETQYL.

The DNA for the CDR3 is TGTGCCAGCAGTACGACGCAGGGGGCCATCTACGAGCAGTACGTC. It specifies CASSTTQGAIYEQYV. The chain couples TRBV5-6 to TRBJ2-7; 8 nucleotides match TRBD1. V shed 5 bases, J shed 3 bases, and the junction held 10 bases outside the gene matches. The CDR3 is made up of 15 amino acids. CDR1 is SGHDT and CDR2 is YYEEEE in the germline V gene.

V and J are TRBV4-1 and TRBJ1-6; perhaps TRBD1 as D (5 bases). V was shortened by 0 bases and J by 10 bases, with 13 bases between the two germline ends. The CDR3 extends over 15 amino acids. The germline V gene encodes CDR1 MGHRA and CDR2 YSYEKL. CDR3 residues: CASSQDGGIGSPLHF. The CDR3, as DNA: TGCGCCAGCAGCCAAGATGGGGGGATCGGGTCACCCCTCCACTTT.

The DNA of the CDR3 is TGCAGCGTTGGGGGGCCAGACGAGCAGTACTTC. The encoded protein is CSVGGPDEQYF. The V gene is TRBV29-1, the J gene TRBJ2-7; D might be TRBD1 (6 bases). The CDR3 loop spans 11 amino acids. The germline gives CDR1 SQVTM, CDR2 ANQGSEA. V dropped 4 bases and J dropped 5 bases, with 9 bases sitting between them.

The gene calls are TRBV7-9 and TRBJ2-3, with D unclear. Trimming pared 3 bases from V and 2 bases from J, leaving 15 bases between. The CDR3 contains 16 residues. Germline loops: CDR1 SEHNR, CDR2 FQNEAQ (reference sequence). CDR3 sequence: CASSFRSGPITDTQYF. CDR3 DNA: TGTGCCAGCAGCTTTCGCTCCGGTCCTATCACAGATACGCAGTATTTT.

A few counts support this clonotype. The V gene is TRBV15, the J gene TRBJ2-3, with 10 positions matching TRBD2. The germline V gene encodes CDR1 LNHNV and CDR2 YYDKDF (reference sequence). V was pared by 3 bases and J by 2 bases, with 8 bases of the junction left unmatched. The CDR3 is 17 amino acids. The CDR3 sequence: CATSSGLLAGLTDTQYF. The CDR3 nucleotides read TGTGCCACCAGCAGTGGGCTACTAGCGGGGCTCACAGATACGCAGTATTTT.

This clonotype turned up a few times. The chain combines TRBV7-9 with TRBJ1-2; D gene uncertain. The CDR3 covers 13 residues. Germline CDR1 reads SEHNR; CDR2 reads FQNEAQ (reference sequence). V dropped 3 bases and J dropped 2 bases, with 7 bases sitting between them. The CDR3 here is CASSLRENYGYTF. The CDR3 DNA reads TGTGCCAGCAGCTTGAGAGAAAACTATGGCTACACCTTC.

This clonotype came up many times. The CDR3 region is CASRAGGGEDSPLHF. CDR3 bases: TGTGCCAGCAGGGCCGGAGGGGGCGAGGATTCACCCCTCCACTTT. The V and J genes are TRBV12-3 or TRBV12-4 and TRBJ1-6, with 7 bases lining up with TRBD1. Trimming cost V 6 bases and J 8 bases; bases outside gene matches: 10. The CDR3 runs to 15 residues.

The rearrangement uses TRBV7-6 and TRBJ2-2, with 7 bases that match TRBD1. The CDR3 is made up of 15 amino acids. The germline gives CDR1 SGHVS, CDR2 FNYEAQ. Trimming at V came to 5 bases and at J to 7 bases, leaving 10 bases not matched to a gene. The CDR3 sequence: CASSPRAGGIGELFF. CDR3 nucleotides: TGTGCCAGCAGCCCCCGGGCAGGGGGTATCGGGGAGCTGTTTTTT.

The chain is built from TRBV2 and TRBJ2-5, with 12 nucleotides matching TRBD1. The V gene end was trimmed by 5 bases and the J gene end by 7 bases; junction bases not matched to a gene: 5. The CDR3 runs 14 residues. Germline V gene data show CDR1 as SNHLY and CDR2 as FYNNEI. The CDR3 loop reads CASSPGTGGRTQYF. CDR3 nucleotides: TGTGCCAGCAGTCCCGGGACAGGGGGCAGGACCCAGTACTTC.

With respect to this clonotype: The junction and the germline gene differ at one end; a read error may be behind it. The chain has TRBV7-8 and TRBJ1-5; D not resolved. The CDR3 totals 13 residues. Germline V gene data show CDR1 as SGHVS and CDR2 as FQNEAQ. CDR3 loop: CASSLARKQPQHF. The CDR3 DNA reads TGTGCCAGCAGCTTAGCCCGCAAACAGCCCCAGCATTTT. The complete variable domain, with remaining parts taken from reference TRBV7-8 and TRBJ1-5, reads GAGVSQSPRYKVAKRGQDVALRCDPISGHVSLFWYQQALGQGPEFLTYFQNEAQLDKSGLPSDRFFAERPEGSVSTLKIQRTQQEDSAVYLCASSLARKQPQHFGDGTRLSIL.

This clonotype was counted a few times. This chain connects TRBV28 to TRBJ2-3; the match to TRBD2 covers 10 bases. J lost 3 bases, V lost 2 bases, and 5 bases had no gene match. Germline V CDR1 and CDR2: MDHEN, SYDVKM. The CDR3 consists of 16 residues. The CDR3 is CASSLGPGLATDTQYF. The CDR3 nucleotides are TGTGCCAGCAGTTTAGGTCCGGGACTAGCGACAGATACGCAGTATTTT.

Only a few counts were recorded for this clonotype. V gene TRBV2 combines with J gene TRBJ1-1; D remains unclear. Germline V lookup: CDR1 SNHLY, CDR2 FYNNEI. Trimming left V 4 bases short and J 3 bases short, with 12 bases between. The CDR3 is 14 residues long. DNA of the CDR3: TGTGCCAGCAGTGTGGAGGGTAGAGACACTGAAGCTTTCTTT. Its protein is CASSVEGRDTEAFF.